This TCR beta chain was documented in a study of cytomegalovirus exposure and HLA in healthy donors (dated by TCRdb to the late 2010s). Background for the entire study: In an earlier analysis of approximately 640 of the donors, 276 Gb of sequence data and 117 million unique TCR beta sequences from 150 million to 200 million T cells were reported. The study profiled the T cell repertoires of 550 to 700 subjects by immunosequencing and related them to cytomegalovirus serostatus. An early release covering about 600 HLA-typed donors comprised roughly 300 gigabases of sequencing data and about 90 million unique TCR sequences. Donor age, sex, ethnicity and CMV serostatus were compiled together with the repertoire data. Several DR-DQ haplotypes were handled as single units for association and clustering, since linkage in the cohort was strong. To predict cytomegalovirus infection status, the study brought together high-throughput TCR immunosequencing, statistical association of individual TCRs with disease status, and machine learning. On average, around 240,000 unique TCR beta nucleotide sequences were sequenced per donor among more than 350 genotyped donors of the cohort, with 15% to 20% of those sequences being non-productive. Of the roughly 400 genotyped donors, approximately 80% were placed in the genetic ancestry cluster associated with self-reported Caucasian donors. HLA typing included class I and class II loci at four-digit resolution. Genome-wide SNP genotypes for about three fifths of the roughly 670 donors were used in a later genetic analysis, which treated that subset as a discovery cohort. The study was designed to test whether signatures of past pathogen exposure could be identified by cataloging public T cell receptors. An earlier analysis of a few hundred of the donors applied high-throughput TCR beta sequencing to assess whether each TCR beta V gene segment acted as functional or pseudogenic. Every repertoire in the discovery cohort had been generated on one and the same sequencing platform. Besides the first cohort of around 700 subjects, a separate validation cohort made up of some 110 different subjects was used. Rather than drawing on any new phenotypic data, the later analysis identified candidate immune exposures from TCR beta sequences and the way those sequences occurred across donors. The number of typed donors differed by locus: roughly 620-640 for A, B, C, DRB1 and DQB1; 500 to 550 for DQA1; around 610 for DPA1; and 400 to 480 for DPB1. A later analysis re-analyzed previously published TCR beta repertoires from about 600 donors and added high-resolution HLA genotyping to study TCR occurrence patterns. What the research found in general, with its limitations: In an earlier analysis of fewer than 750 of the donors, most TCR beta V segments were observed in productive rearrangements about 87% or about 30% of the time, broadly matching IMGT annotations. A later genetic analysis reported fewer N-insertions in productive TCRs among donors in an Asian-associated ancestry cluster than the roughly 670-donor mean. The 87-base-pair reads could not distinguish some IMGT-functional V segments, including TRBV6-2 and TRBV6-3, so those segments were excluded. The study listed approximately 150 TCR beta chains as associated with cytomegalovirus. Most TCR sequences were observed very rarely across donors, whereas some public TCRs were present in many individuals. Only TCR beta chains were sequenced in this cohort, and the absence of alpha or paired-chain data limited detectable features. A few of the identified cytomegalovirus-associated TCR beta chains were confirmed in vitro to be specific for cytomegalovirus antigens. Because HLA typing was unavailable for some donors at each locus, only the typed subset was used in association tests. Because counts were too low, approximately 18 rarely observed V segments, including chromosome 9 orphons, were excluded from the earlier analysis of around 590 of the donors. When HLA alleles, especially DR and DQ, strongly co-occurred, attributing TCR associations to individual alleles was difficult. For the cohort, immune exposure information was limited to CMV serostatus. In a later genetic analysis, a missense DCLRE1C variant was associated with V-gene and J-gene trimming of TCR beta chains, and the association was replicated in an independent cohort. A later analysis associated about 18,000 TCR beta sequences with specific HLA alleles at a false discovery rate of 0.05. A further reported finding was that TCR beta sequences accurately predicted the HLA-A and HLA-B alleles for most subjects in the first cohort. The sequencing pipeline was judged likely to have produced a cluster of highly shared sequence variants as a technical artifact. In a later analysis, the rate of TCR association differed among HLA loci, with DRB1 alleles having the most associated TCRs and HLA-C alleles having the fewest. Linkage disequilibrium might explain the correlated functional status among segregating V segments, but an unknown experimental factor could not be ruled out. The authors suggested that the approach could potentially be extended to other disease states and immunological phenotypes. Most CMV-associated TCR beta chains appeared to be HLA-restricted in a later analysis, and the HLA associations seemed to be driven largely by CMV exposure. According to a later analysis, parvovirus B19, influenza, CMV and Epstein-Barr virus appeared linked to several top co-occurrence clusters. A later analysis found that HLA-associated TCR beta chains were more clonally expanded and had lower generation probabilities than equally common non-associated chains. In both the original and validation cohorts, the classifier was reported to diagnose cytomegalovirus status with high specificity and sensitivity. The presence/absence analyses assumed that sequencing depth was roughly uniform across donors, and that assumption may not be true.

The CDR3, cysteine through phenylalanine, is 16 amino acids long. Only CDR3 DNA remains: 48 bases, in frame from the first base. The germline V and J ends show losses of 5 bases and 4 bases respectively, and no gene match explains 7 bases of the junction. The germline V gene specifies SGHVS as CDR1 and FNYEAQ as CDR2. Turning to this clone: No antigen is known for it. No per-base quality is available; no much larger clone lies one base away.

In total, roughly 670 healthy bone marrow donors made up the cohort. All cohort members were sampled while nominally healthy, although unrecorded immune exposures were likely present. The donor was CMV seronegative and was included in the group of around 320 seronegative cohort members. A peripheral blood sample was provided by each donor, and peripheral blood mononuclear cells were used for TCR beta sequencing. The Qiagen DNeasy Blood Extraction Kit was used to extract genomic DNA from the blood cell samples. To prepare the library, the immunoSEQ multiplex PCR assay was applied. For the multiplex PCR, a mixture combining 60 forward primers for TCR Vbeta segments and 13 reverse primers for TCR Jbeta segments was used. The CDR3 region of rearranged TCR beta genes was amplified from genomic DNA with a multiplex PCR assay. The amplified TCR beta libraries were sequenced on the Illumina HiSeq System as 87-base-pair reads. The source study handled its data this way. In a later analysis, tens of millions of unique TCR beta chains were counted across the 690 or so repertoires, and approximately 11 million of these chains were shared by at least two donors. Raw reads were error-corrected and collapsed into unique sequences with a nearest-neighbor algorithm that merged closely related sequences to remove PCR and sequencing errors. CDR3 sequences were aligned to IMGT reference sequences to assign V, D and J gene segments. Each retained sequence needed at least a six-nucleotide match to both a V gene segment and a J gene segment. A rearrangement counted as productive if the CDR3 had no stop codons and remained in frame with V and J, and every other rearrangement counted as non-productive. CDR3 was defined by IMGT convention, running from the second conserved V-encoded cysteine to the conserved J-encoded phenylalanine. Sequences without an unambiguous match to a single V gene segment were excluded from the earlier analysis of over 500 of the donors. In an earlier analysis of 587 of the donors, V segments were called functional above 56.7% productive rearrangements and were called segregating when the between-donor standard deviation exceeded 5%. A statistical classification framework was developed to diagnose cytomegalovirus status using the catalog of TCR beta chain sequences. V and J gene assignment, in a later analysis, came from comparing TCR nucleotide sequences with IMGT/GENE-DB human TR gene sequences. A later analysis assigned CDR3 sequences and most-parsimonious VDJ recombination scenarios with the TCRdist pipeline. In a later analysis, each TCR beta chain was defined by its CDR3 amino acid sequence together with its V-gene family, and reads lacking a unique V-gene family were excluded. As a way to deal with suspected cross-contamination and a sequencing artifact, a later analysis dropped 500 to 700 nucleotide sequences that were highly shared and had low generation probability. In a later analysis, a clonal expansion index for each public chain was calculated from normalized within-repertoire ranks of inferred template counts. A later analysis computed generation probabilities with a VDJ recombination model fitted to out-of-frame rearrangements, and checked the results against IGoR. In a later analysis, hypergeometric tests were used to score TCR-TCR, TCR-HLA and TCR-CMV co-occurrence, with a repertoire-size bias correction applied to TCR pairs. A later analysis estimated false discovery rates by permuting HLA or CMV assignments 20 times. In a later analysis, co-occurring TCRs were grouped using DBSCAN, and TCRdist sequence similarity was added for clustering within HLA-allele-positive subsets. For co-occurrence clustering, repertoires with fewer than 30,000 or more than 120,000 public chains were excluded, along with five or six repertoires with anomalous nucleotide sharing. The table was pulled from immuneACCESS by TCRdb, which kept in-frame rearrangements only. Such tables lose some clones; where checked, under half of the loss comes from unresolved V genes, and the rest has no known cause. V and J calls and clone size follow that table, whereas D and trimming were derived from the DNA. Within this sample are around 300,000 clones, with around 90% of them counted one time only. The ten top clones hold about 2% of the sample.

The chain uses TRBV7-6 and TRBJ2-1; TRBD2 matches 11 bases in the middle. The sample was PBMCs. This TCR came from a woman aged 18-35 years in good health and CMV-seronegative. DNA sequence: TGTGCCAGCAGCCAAAGTAGCGGGGGGGCTTACAATGAGCAGTTCTTC. It codes for CASSQSSGGAYNEQFF.